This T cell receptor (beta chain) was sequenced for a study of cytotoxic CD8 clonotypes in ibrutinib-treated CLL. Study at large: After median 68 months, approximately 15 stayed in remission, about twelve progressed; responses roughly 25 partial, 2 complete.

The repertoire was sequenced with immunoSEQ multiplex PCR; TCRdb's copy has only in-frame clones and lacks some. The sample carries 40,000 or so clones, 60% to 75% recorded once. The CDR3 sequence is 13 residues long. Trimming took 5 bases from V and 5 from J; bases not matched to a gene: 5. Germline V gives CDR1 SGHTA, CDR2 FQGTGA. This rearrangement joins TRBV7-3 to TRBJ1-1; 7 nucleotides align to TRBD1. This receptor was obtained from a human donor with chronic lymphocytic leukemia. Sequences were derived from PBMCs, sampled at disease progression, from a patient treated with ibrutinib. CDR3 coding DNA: TGTGCCAGCAGCCTAGACAGGGTGACTGAAGCTTTCTTT. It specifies CASSLDRVTEAFF.